Listed here is a single T cell receptor (beta chain). These data are taken from a study of identical twins. The CDR3 spans 16 residues. V dropped 1 base and J dropped 2 bases, with 12 bases sitting between them. Germline-derived CDR1 and CDR2 are SGHKS and YYEKEE (reference sequence). One entry per CDR3 protein results from TCRdb running MiXCR on the 5' RACE reads. The data show hundreds of thousands of distinct CDR3 sequences, more than 6.5% seen once. These data were also reused for a study on yellow fever vaccine responses in identical twins.

The chain has TRBV5-5 and TRBJ2-2; the D gene is possibly TRBD2 (6 bases). The TCR was taken from a woman younger than 35 in good health. The specimen was memory (CD45RO+) T cells sorted from blood. The CDR3 coding sequence is TGTGCCAGCAGCTTGCTCGGGGGTGCCAACACCGGGGAGCTGTTTTTT. Residues: CASSLLGGANTGELFF.